Here is one T cell receptor (beta chain) with its context. The antigen remains unidentified. Germline assignment: CDR1 SGHTA and CDR2 FQGNSA. The CDR3 is 15 residues long. Losses at the gene ends were 5 bases for V and 4 bases for J; bases not matched to a gene: 9. This specimen belongs to a study of cytomegalovirus exposure and HLA in healthy donors. The overall study: Among the 350 to 400 donors who were genotyped, approximately 84% fell in the genetic ancestry cluster that is associated with self-reported Caucasian donors. Overall study findings and caveats: Common viral pathogens seemed to be connected with several of the most significant clusters, according to a later analysis. For presence/absence analyses, sequencing depth was assumed to be roughly uniform across donors. Overall, around 160 TCR beta chains were annotated as cytomegalovirus-associated.

PCR was performed using 60 Vbeta and 13 Jbeta primers. Assay: immunoSEQ multiplex PCR; the TCRdb copy retains only in-frame clones and omits some. The sample has about 160,000 clones, almost 80% seen once. Sequencing was carried out using PBMCs. The gene calls are TRBV7-2 and TRBJ1-2, with 8 nucleotides matching TRBD1. The TCR was taken from a woman between 45 and 60 years old in good health and CMV-seronegative. The CDR3 sequence: CASSLGQGASYGYTF. Here the CDR3 DNA reads TGTGCCAGCAGCCTCGGACAGGGTGCCAGCTATGGCTACACCTTC.